A selection of T cell receptor beta chains follows, all from one sample in a study of identical twins. TCRdb independently ran MiXCR on the 5' RACE reads; one entry per CDR3 protein. Among some 590,000 distinct CDR3 sequences listed, 7.5% to 10% were seen once. These same records also appear under a second study, on yellow fever vaccine responses in identical twins.

The sequenced material came from PBMCs. The receptor set was obtained from a woman under 30 in good health. Both conserved end residues are part of each CDR3. A D gene is named only where the DNA matches it firmly. Only some rows state a clone size, as once, few, many or a class for expanded clones.

v_call,d_call,j_call,clone_size,cdr3_aa
TRBV7-8,TRBD2,TRBJ2-1,NA,CASSSNAWRLAEYNEQFF
TRBV14,NA,TRBJ2-1,many,CASSQVAPSYNEQFF
TRBV20-1,NA,TRBJ1-5,few,CSARPTSFSGAQHF
TRBV20-1,NA,TRBJ2-1,few,CSARISLAGSYNEQFF
TRBV9,NA,TRBJ2-6,few,CASSPQPESIFSGANVLTF
TRBV5-5,NA,TRBJ2-1,many,CASSLSLFYNEQFF
TRBV9,NA,TRBJ1-5,many,CASSATSNQPQHF
TRBV29-1,NA,TRBJ2-5,few,CSVVRSDRETQYF
TRBV7-2,NA,TRBJ1-1,few,CASSYQGRDTEAFF
TRBV28,NA,TRBJ1-1,many,CASMVGSYTEAFF
TRBV6-5,TRBD2,TRBJ2-7,many,CASSYGGGPSYEQYF
TRBV12-3/TRBV12-4,TRBD2,TRBJ2-2,many,CASRSTGTSVAGELFF
TRBV12-3/TRBV12-4,TRBD1,TRBJ1-1,NA,CASTRTGGNTEAFF
TRBV18,NA,TRBJ1-1,few,CASSPLSQVTEAFF
TRBV18,NA,TRBJ2-5,few,CASSPNTGGEETQYF
TRBV12-3/TRBV12-4,NA,TRBJ1-5,NA,CASSEQQGKPQHF
TRBV11-2,TRBD2,TRBJ2-7,NA,CASSLRGLNAYEQYF
TRBV24-1,NA,TRBJ2-1,few,CATSDSTRSSYNEQFF
TRBV11-2,NA,TRBJ2-4,NA,CASTHPGAPRGLNIQYF
TRBV7-9,TRBD2,TRBJ2-1,many,CASSFSASGNEQFF
TRBV9,TRBD2,TRBJ2-3,NA,CASSVDLAGVADTQYF
TRBV4-1,NA,TRBJ2-3,NA,CASSQVSASSTDTQYF
TRBV6-2/TRBV6-3,NA,TRBJ1-5,many,CASSYPDTGGNQPQHF
TRBV5-6,NA,TRBJ2-7,few,CASSFGPTARAEQYF
TRBV7-2,NA,TRBJ2-7,NA,CASSSRALYEQYF
TRBV3-1,TRBD2,TRBJ2-5,NA,CASNHGGENQETQYF
TRBV6-1,NA,TRBJ2-5,NA,CASSTGIKETQYF
TRBV6-2/TRBV6-3,TRBD2,TRBJ2-1,few,CASSSPPLAGVSNEQFF
TRBV4-3,TRBD1,TRBJ2-7,few,CASSQAVQGGDEQYF
TRBV5-1,TRBD2,TRBJ2-5,NA,CASNTVRGAGGDQETQNF
TRBV6-1,TRBD1,TRBJ1-6,few,CASSEVPGQGNSPLHF
TRBV10-2,NA,TRBJ2-1,many,CASSVSLYNEQFF
TRBV20-1,TRBD1,TRBJ2-3,many,CSAGQSLGTDTQYF
TRBV25-1,TRBD1,TRBJ2-2,NA,CASSRKQGAAGELFF
TRBV12-3/TRBV12-4,NA,TRBJ2-7,NA,CASSLLPNTYEQYF
TRBV5-5,TRBD2,TRBJ2-7,few,CASRFTASGRYEQYF
TRBV5-1,NA,TRBJ2-4,few,CASSLRSGSNLAKNIQYF
TRBV6-1,TRBD2,TRBJ2-1,NA,CASSRLGLAEYNEQFF
TRBV28,NA,TRBJ2-7,NA,CASSALDLSYEQYF
TRBV20-1,NA,TRBJ2-4,few,CSALGGGRSDIQYF
TRBV4-3,TRBD1,TRBJ2-7,few,CASSQFRGPEEQYF
TRBV12-3/TRBV12-4,NA,TRBJ1-4,NA,CASSFDSANEKLFF
TRBV19,NA,TRBJ1-1,few,CASSIVPGNTEAFF
TRBV5-4,NA,TRBJ2-5,few,CAVKEGANKETQYF
TRBV24-1,TRBD1,TRBJ2-1,NA,CATSDPGQGSNEQFF